The T cell receptor (beta chain) under discussion was sequenced for a study of cytotoxic CD8 clonotypes in ibrutinib-treated CLL. The wider study: The taking of response samples occurred after a median about eleven months of treatment, with a range of 6 to 36. Study-level findings and limits: Higher clonality was seen at ibrutinib response and a return toward baseline at progression. For progressing versus sustained-remission patients, sampling times were not the same.

Measured with immunoSEQ multiplex PCR; TCRdb has only the in-frame clones, and not every one. The top ten clones hold about 4.5% of a sample with roughly 180,000 clones, about 84% of them seen once. As regards this clone: Antigen: not known.

The germline V gene has CDR1 MNHNY and CDR2 SVGAGI (reference sequence). The CDR3 extends over 14 amino acids. V was clipped by 3 bases and J by 1 base, with 9 bases between them. The V gene is TRBV6-6, the J gene TRBJ1-1, with a tentative D call TRBD1 (6 bases). The source of this sequence is a human donor with chronic lymphocytic leukemia. The source material was PBMCs, sampled after 24 months of ibrutinib treatment. CDR3 DNA sequence: TGTGCCAGCAGTTATACGGACAGGAACACTGAAGCTTTCTTT. This translates into CASSYTDRNTEAFF.